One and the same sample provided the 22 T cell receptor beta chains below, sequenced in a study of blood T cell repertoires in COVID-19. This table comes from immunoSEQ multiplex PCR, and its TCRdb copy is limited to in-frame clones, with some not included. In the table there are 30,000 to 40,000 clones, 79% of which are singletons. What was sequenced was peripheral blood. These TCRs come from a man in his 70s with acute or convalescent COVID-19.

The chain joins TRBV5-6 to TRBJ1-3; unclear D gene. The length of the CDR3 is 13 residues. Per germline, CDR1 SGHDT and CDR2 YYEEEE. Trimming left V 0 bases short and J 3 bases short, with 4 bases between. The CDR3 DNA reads TGTGCCAGCAGCTTGGCCAGTGGAAACACCATATATTTT. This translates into CASSLASGNTIYF.

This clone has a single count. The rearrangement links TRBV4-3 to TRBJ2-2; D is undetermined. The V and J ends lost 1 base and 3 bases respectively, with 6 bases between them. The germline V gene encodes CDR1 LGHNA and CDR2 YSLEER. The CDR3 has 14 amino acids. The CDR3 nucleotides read TGCGCCAGCAGCCAAGTGCAGGACACCGGGGAGCTGTTTTTT. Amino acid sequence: CASSQVQDTGELFF.

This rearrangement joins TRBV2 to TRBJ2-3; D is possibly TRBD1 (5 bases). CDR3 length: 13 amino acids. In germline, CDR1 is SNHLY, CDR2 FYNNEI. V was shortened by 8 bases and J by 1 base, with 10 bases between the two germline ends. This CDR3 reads CASRQGGTDTQYF. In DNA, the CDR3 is TGTGCCAGCCGACAAGGGGGCACAGATACGCAGTATTTT.

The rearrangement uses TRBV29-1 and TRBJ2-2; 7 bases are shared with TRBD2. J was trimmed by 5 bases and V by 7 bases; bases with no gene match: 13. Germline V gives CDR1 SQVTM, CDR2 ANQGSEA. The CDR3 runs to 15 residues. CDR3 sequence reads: CSAVRGLTLTGELFF. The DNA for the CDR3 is TGCAGCGCGGTTCGGGGACTAACTTTAACCGGGGAGCTGTTTTTT.

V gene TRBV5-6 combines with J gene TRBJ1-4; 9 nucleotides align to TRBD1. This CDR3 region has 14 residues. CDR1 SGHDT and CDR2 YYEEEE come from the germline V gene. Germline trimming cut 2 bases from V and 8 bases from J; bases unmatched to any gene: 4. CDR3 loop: CASSFGTGMEKLFF. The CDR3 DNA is TGTGCCAGCAGCTTCGGGACAGGGATGGAAAAACTGTTTTTT.

The CDR3 sequence is CASSPDRNQPQHF. CDR3 coding DNA: TGTGCCAGCAGCCCGGACAGAAATCAGCCCCAGCATTTT. This sequence joins TRBV5-4 and TRBJ1-5, with D possibly being TRBD1 (6 bases). V shed 4 bases and J shed 4 bases, with 9 bases lying between them. This CDR3 is 13 amino acids long. Germline CDR1 and CDR2: SGHNT and YYREEE (reference sequence).

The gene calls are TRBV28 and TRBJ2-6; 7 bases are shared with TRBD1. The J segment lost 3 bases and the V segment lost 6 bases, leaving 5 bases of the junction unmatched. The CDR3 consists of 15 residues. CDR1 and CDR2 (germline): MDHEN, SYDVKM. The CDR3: CASSDRVSGANVLTF. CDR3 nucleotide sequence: TGTGCCAGCAGCGACAGGGTAAGTGGGGCCAACGTCCTGACTTTC.

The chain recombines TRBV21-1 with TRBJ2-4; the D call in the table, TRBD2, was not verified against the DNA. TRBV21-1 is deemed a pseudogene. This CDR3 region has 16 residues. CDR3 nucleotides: TGTGCCAGCAGCAACCGCGCTTCACTAGCCAAAAACATTCAGTACTTC. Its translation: CASSNRASLAKNIQYF.

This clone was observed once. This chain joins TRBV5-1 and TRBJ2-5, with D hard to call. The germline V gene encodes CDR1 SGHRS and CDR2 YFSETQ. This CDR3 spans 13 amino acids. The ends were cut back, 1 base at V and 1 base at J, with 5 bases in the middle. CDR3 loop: CASSLSLQETQYF. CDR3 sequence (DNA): TGCGCCAGCAGCTTGAGCCTCCAAGAGACCCAGTACTTC.

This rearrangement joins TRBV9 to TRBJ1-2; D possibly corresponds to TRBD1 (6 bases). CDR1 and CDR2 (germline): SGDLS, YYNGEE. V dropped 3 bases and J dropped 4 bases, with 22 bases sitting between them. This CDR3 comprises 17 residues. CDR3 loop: CASSASWRGGLGYGYTF. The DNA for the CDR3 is TGTGCCAGCAGCGCCAGCTGGAGGGGGGGGCTGGGCTATGGCTACACCTTC.

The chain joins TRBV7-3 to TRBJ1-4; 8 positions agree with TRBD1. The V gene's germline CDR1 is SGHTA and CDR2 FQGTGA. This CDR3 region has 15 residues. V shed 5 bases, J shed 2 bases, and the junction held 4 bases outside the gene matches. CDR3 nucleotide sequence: TGTGCCAGCAGCCCCCGGGACAGGACTAATGAAAAACTGTTTTTT. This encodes CASSPRDRTNEKLFF.

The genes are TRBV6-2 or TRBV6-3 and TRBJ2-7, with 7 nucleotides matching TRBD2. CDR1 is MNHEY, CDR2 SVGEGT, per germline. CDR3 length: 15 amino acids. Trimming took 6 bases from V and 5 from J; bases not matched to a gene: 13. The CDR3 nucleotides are TGTGCCAGCAGCCCCTTCGGCGGGGAGGGCGACGAGCAGTACTTC. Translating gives CASSPFGGEGDEQYF.

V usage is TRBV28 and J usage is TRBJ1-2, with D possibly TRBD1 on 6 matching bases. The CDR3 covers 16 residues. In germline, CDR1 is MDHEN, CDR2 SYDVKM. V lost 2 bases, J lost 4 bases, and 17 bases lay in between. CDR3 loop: CASSLPETGYGYGYTF. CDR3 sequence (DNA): TGTGCCAGCAGTTTACCCGAGACAGGCTATGGCTATGGCTACACCTTC.

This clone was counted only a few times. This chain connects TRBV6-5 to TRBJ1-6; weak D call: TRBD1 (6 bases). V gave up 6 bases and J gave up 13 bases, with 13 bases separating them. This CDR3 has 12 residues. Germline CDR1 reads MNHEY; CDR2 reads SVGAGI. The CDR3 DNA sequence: TGTGCCAGCAGGGCCAGGGGTGGTCCCCTCCACTTT. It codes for CASRARGGPLHF.

CDR3 nucleotide sequence: TGTGCCAGCAGCGATTCGGACAACCCCTACGAGCAGTACTTC. It codes for CASSDSDNPYEQYF. The chain recombines TRBV6-6 with TRBJ2-7, with D perhaps matching TRBD1 (5 bases). The CDR3 is 14 residues long. Trimming took 6 bases from V and 2 from J, leaving 14 bases between them. The germline gives CDR1 MNHNY, CDR2 SVGAGI (reference sequence).

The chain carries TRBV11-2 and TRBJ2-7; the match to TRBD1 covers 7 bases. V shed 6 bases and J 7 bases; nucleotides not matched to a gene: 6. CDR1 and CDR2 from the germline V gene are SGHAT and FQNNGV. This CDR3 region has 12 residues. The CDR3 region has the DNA TGTGCCAGCAGTTGGGACAGAAGAGAGCAGTACTTC. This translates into CASSWDRREQYF.

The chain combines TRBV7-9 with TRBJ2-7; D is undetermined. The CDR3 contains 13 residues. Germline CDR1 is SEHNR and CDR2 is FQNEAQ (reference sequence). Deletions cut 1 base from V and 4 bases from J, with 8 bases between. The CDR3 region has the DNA TGTGCCAGCAGCTTAGACGTACTTTACGAGCAGTACTTC. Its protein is CASSLDVLYEQYF.

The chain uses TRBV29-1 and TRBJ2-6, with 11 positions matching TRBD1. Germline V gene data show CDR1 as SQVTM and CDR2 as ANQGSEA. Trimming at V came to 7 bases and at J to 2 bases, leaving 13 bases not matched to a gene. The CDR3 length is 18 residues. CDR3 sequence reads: CSATFPRTGGAGANVLTF. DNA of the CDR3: TGCAGCGCTACTTTTCCGCGGACAGGGGGCGCTGGGGCCAACGTCCTGACTTTC.

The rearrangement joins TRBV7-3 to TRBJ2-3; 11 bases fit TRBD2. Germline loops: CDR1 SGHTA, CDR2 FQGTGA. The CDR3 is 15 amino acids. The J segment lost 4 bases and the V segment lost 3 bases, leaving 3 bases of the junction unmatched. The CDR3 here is CASSFGLAGADTQYF. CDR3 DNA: TGTGCCAGCAGCTTCGGACTAGCGGGTGCAGATACGCAGTATTTT. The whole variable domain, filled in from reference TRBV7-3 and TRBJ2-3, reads GAGVSQTPSNKVTEKGKYVELRCDPISGHTALYWYRQSLGQGPEFLIYFQGTGAADDSGLPNDRFFAVRPEGSVSTLKIQRTERGDSAVYLCASSFGLAGADTQYFGPGTRLTVL.

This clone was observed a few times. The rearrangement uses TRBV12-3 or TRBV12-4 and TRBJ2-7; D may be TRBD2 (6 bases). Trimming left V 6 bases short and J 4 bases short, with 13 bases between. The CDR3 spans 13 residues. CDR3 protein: CASSHAGGYEQYF. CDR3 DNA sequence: TGTGCCAGCAGCCACGCTGGAGGGTACGAGCAGTACTTC.

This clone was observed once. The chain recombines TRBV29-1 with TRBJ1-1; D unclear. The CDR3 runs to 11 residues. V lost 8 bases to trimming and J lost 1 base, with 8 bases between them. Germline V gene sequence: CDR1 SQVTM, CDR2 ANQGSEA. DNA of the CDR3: TGCAGCTTCCGAGGGAACACTGAAGCTTTCTTT. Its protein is CSFRGNTEAFF.

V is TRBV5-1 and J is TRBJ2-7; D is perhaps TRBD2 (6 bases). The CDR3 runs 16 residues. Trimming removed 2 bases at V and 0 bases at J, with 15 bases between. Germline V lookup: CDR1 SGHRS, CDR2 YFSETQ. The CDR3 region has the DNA TGCGCCAGCAGCTTTTGGCGGGATCGCCCCTCCTACGAGCAGTACTTC. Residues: CASSFWRDRPSYEQYF.